This record concerns one T cell receptor beta chain sequence. Its specificity is unknown. This record belongs to a study of cytomegalovirus exposure and HLA in healthy donors. Study results and limitations: TCR beta chains numbering more than 150 were designated cytomegalovirus-associated. That first-cohort TCR clusters tended to co-occur in the approximately 110 validation repertoires was found in a later analysis. In vitro work confirmed that three CMV-associated chains recognize CMV antigens.

Germline V gene sequence: CDR1 PRHDT, CDR2 FYEKMQ (reference sequence). Between the trimmed V and J ends, which lost 2 bases and 2 bases, there was a span of 15 bases. CDR3 size: 16 residues. The donors were part of the validation cohort, which consisted of under 150 subjects and was separate from the first cohort of 600 to 850 subjects. Measured with immunoSEQ multiplex PCR; TCRdb has only the in-frame clones, and not every one. Among about 78,000 clones listed, 90% to 97% were seen once. Sequencing used PBMCs. The V call is TRBV13, the J call TRBJ1-2, with D possibly being TRBD1 (5 bases). The source of this sequence is a man between 18 and 29 years old in good health and CMV-seropositive. The CDR3 region is CASSLRGGEANYGYTF. The DNA for the CDR3 is TGTGCCAGCAGCTTAAGGGGTGGGGAGGCGAACTATGGCTACACCTTC. Filled out from reference TRBV13 and TRBJ1-2, the complete variable domain reads AAGVIQSPRHLIKEKRETATLKCYPIPRHDTVYWYQQGPGQDPQFLISFYEKMQSDKGSIPDRFSAQQFSDYHSELNMSSLELGDSALYFCASSLRGGEANYGYTFGSGTRLTVV.